The 11 T cell receptor beta chains below were found in one sample sequenced in a study of T-cell reconstitution after alpha-beta-depleted transplantation in children. The library targeted TCRbeta and was prepared with unique molecular identifiers. TCRdb passed the PCR reads through MiXCR, listing each CDR3 protein once. The table has about 440,000 distinct CDR3 sequences, roughly 44% seen once; the top ten hold approximately 30%. The source material was PBMCs, sampled before TCRalphabeta/CD19-depleted stem cell transplant. These receptors all come from a girl aged 2 to 9 with aplastic anemia, due to receive a stem cell transplant.

This clonotype was recorded many times. The rearrangement joins TRBV20-1 to TRBJ2-1; 10 bases are shared with TRBD2. The CDR3 has 13 residues. V lost 6 bases to trimming and J lost 1 base; unmatched junction nucleotides: 0. Per the germline V gene, CDR1 is DFQATT and CDR2 is SNEGSKA (reference sequence). The CDR3 sequence is CSAGLASYNEQFF. CDR3 DNA: TGCAGTGCGGGACTAGCGTCCTACAATGAGCAGTTCTTC.

The gene calls are TRBV20-1 and TRBJ2-3; D uncertain. Germline V gives CDR1 DFQATT, CDR2 SNEGSKA (reference sequence). The V and J ends lost 1 base and 3 bases respectively, with 17 bases between them. The CDR3 consists of 16 residues. Here the CDR3 DNA reads TGCAGTGCTAGAGCTACCGGCGCCGTTGCGACAGATACGCAGTATTTT. It codes for CSARATGAVATDTQYF.

This chain uses TRBV4-1 with TRBJ2-3; no clear D. From germline, CDR1 is MGHRA and CDR2 YSYEKL. The CDR3 runs to 13 residues. Trimming pared 5 bases from V and 5 bases from J, leaving 11 bases between. CDR3 in DNA: TGCGCCAGCAGCGGACGGGCCCGAGATACGCAGTATTTT. Its translation: CASSGRARDTQYF.

V and J are TRBV7-2 and TRBJ2-5; D is perhaps TRBD1 (5 bases). V was pared by 6 bases and J by 2 bases, with 13 bases between. Germline V gene data show CDR1 as SGHTA and CDR2 as FQGNSA. This CDR3 comprises 14 residues. CDR3 residues: CASRRPGRQETQYF. The DNA of the CDR3 is TGTGCCAGCAGACGACCAGGGCGTCAAGAGACCCAGTACTTC.

The chain combines TRBV18 with TRBJ2-7; 12 positions agree with TRBD1. The ends lost 8 bases at V and 6 bases at J; junction bases unmatched: 5. The CDR3 length is 13 residues. The germline V gene has CDR1 KGHSH and CDR2 LQKENI. The CDR3 DNA sequence: TGTGCCAGCACCCGGGACAGGGGGCGCGAGCAGTACTTC. Its protein is CASTRDRGREQYF.

In its sample, this clonotype was seen a few times. The V call is TRBV27, the J call TRBJ2-1, with TRBD2 matching 10 bases. Germline trimming cut 4 bases from V and 7 bases from J; bases unmatched to any gene: 10. The germline V gene encodes CDR1 MNHEY and CDR2 SMNVEV (reference sequence). The CDR3 is 16 amino acids. The CDR3 here is CASSSPSGSWRNEQFF. CDR3 sequence (DNA): TGTGCCAGCAGTTCCCCTAGCGGGAGTTGGAGGAATGAGCAGTTCTTC.

DNA for the CDR3: TGCGCCAGCAGCCAAGAGGCCGGTAGCGGGAGGGCCTGGGGCAAAAACATTCAGTACTTC. This codes for CASSQEAGSGRAWGKNIQYF. The chain joins TRBV4-3 to TRBJ2-4; the match to TRBD2 covers 11 bases. Per germline, CDR1 LGHNA and CDR2 YSLEER. The CDR3 is made up of 20 amino acids. The junction had 13 bases not matched to a gene; V was cut back by 0 bases and J by 3 bases.

The chain employs TRBV6-4 and TRBJ2-7, with 10 bases fitting TRBD1. With 6 bases clipped from V and 5 bases from J, the junction kept 10 bases outside the gene matches. The germline V gene encodes CDR1 MRHNA and CDR2 SNTAGT. There are 15 residues in the CDR3. The CDR3 here is CASSPTGTGADEQYF. As DNA, the CDR3 is TGTGCCAGCAGCCCGACCGGGACAGGGGCCGACGAGCAGTACTTC.

The genes are TRBV27 and TRBJ2-3; tentative D call: TRBD2 (6 bases). With 2 bases removed from V and 9 bases from J, the gap between germline ends came to 12 bases. There are 13 residues in the CDR3. Germline values: CDR1 MNHEY, CDR2 SMNVEV (reference sequence). The CDR3 region has the DNA TGTGCCAGCAGTTTACGGGAGTCCCGAACGCAGTATTTT. Translation: CASSLRESRTQYF.

Many counts were recorded for this clonotype. V gene TRBV5-1 combines with J gene TRBJ2-1; possibly TRBD1 for D (5 bases). In germline, CDR1 is SGHRS, CDR2 YFSETQ. Trimming removed 5 bases from V and 4 bases from J, with 10 bases in between. CDR3 length: 13 residues. The CDR3 DNA reads TGCGCCAGCAGTTCTGACAGTTACAATGAGCAGTTCTTC. This encodes CASSSDSYNEQFF.

This clonotype was seen a handful of times. This chain joins TRBV15 and TRBJ2-5; tentatively, D is TRBD1 or TRBD2 (5 bases each). This CDR3 is built from 15 residues. The germline V gene has CDR1 LNHNV and CDR2 YYDKDF (reference sequence). The V and J ends lost 0 bases and 5 bases respectively, with 13 bases between them. The CDR3 DNA sequence: TGTGCCACCAGCAGAGATCCGGGGAAGGGGGAGACCCAGTACTTC. It yields the protein CATSRDPGKGETQYF.